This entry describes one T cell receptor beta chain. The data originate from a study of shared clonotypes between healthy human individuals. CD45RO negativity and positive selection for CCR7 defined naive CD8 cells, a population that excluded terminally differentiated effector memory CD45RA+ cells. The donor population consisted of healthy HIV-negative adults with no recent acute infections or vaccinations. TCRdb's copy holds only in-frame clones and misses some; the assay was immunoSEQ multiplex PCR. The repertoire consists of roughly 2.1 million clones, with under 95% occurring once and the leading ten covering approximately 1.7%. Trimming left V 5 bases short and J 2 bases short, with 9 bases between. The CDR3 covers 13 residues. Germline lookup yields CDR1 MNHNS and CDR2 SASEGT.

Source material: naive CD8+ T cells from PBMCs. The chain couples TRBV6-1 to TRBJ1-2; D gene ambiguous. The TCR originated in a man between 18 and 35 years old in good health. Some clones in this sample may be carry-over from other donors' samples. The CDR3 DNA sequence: TGTGCCAGCAGTACGGGCCTCAACTATGGCTACACCTTC. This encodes CASSTGLNYGYTF.